This section outlines one T cell receptor beta chain sequence together with its context. The junction and the germline gene differ at one end; a read error may be behind it. Repertoires were generated with immunoSEQ multiplex PCR, while TCRdb's copy carries only in-frame clones and drops some. Of 100,000 to 150,000 clones in the sample, less than 90% are singletons; the top ten hold about 1.8%. Germline V gives CDR1 SGDLS, CDR2 YYNGEE. This CDR3 is 14 amino acids long. These data come from a study of control samples from healthy donors and cancer patients. Sequenced input: blood. The chain couples TRBV9 to TRBJ1-3; D remains unclear. The clonotype comes from a man aged 18 to 30 in good health. The CDR3 spells CASSVATSGNTVYF. The CDR3 DNA follows: TGTGCCAGCAGCGTAGCCACGTCCGGAAACACCGTATATTTT.